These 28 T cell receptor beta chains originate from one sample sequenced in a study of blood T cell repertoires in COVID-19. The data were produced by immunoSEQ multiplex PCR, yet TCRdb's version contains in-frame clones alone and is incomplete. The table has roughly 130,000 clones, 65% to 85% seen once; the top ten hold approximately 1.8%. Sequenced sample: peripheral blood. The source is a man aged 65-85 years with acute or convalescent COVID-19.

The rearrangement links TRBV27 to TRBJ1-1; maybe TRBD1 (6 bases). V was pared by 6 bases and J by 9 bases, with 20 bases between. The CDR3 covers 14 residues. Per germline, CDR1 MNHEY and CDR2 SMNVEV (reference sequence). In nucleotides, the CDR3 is TGTGCCAGCAGCCCTAGGGGGGGCGGGGATAAAGCTTTCTTT. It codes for CASSPRGGGDKAFF.

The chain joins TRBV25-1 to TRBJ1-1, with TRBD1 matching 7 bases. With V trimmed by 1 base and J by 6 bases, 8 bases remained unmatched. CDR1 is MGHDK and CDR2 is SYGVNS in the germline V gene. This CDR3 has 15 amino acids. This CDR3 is CASSESTQGSAEAFF. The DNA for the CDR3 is TGTGCCAGCAGTGAATCCACACAGGGGTCCGCTGAAGCTTTCTTT.

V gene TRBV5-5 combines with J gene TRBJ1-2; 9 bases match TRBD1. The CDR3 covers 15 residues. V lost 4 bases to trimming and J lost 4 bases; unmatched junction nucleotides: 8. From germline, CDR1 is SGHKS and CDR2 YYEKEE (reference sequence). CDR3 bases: TGTGCCAGCAGCCTAACTCCGGGACAGGGCTATGGCTACACCTTC. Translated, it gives CASSLTPGQGYGYTF.

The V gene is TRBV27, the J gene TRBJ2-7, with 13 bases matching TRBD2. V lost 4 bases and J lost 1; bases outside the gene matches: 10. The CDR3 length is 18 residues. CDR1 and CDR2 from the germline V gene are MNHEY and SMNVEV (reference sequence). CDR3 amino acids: CASSSLRRLAGGSYEQYF. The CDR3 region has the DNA TGTGCCAGCAGTTCCCTTAGAAGACTAGCGGGGGGATCCTACGAGCAGTACTTC.

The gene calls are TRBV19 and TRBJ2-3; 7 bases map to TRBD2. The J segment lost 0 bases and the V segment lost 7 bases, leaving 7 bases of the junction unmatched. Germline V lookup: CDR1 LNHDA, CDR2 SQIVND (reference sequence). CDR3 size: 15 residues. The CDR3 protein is CASTPSGGSTDTQYF. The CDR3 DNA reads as TGTGCCAGTACCCCGTCGGGGGGAAGCACAGATACGCAGTATTTT.

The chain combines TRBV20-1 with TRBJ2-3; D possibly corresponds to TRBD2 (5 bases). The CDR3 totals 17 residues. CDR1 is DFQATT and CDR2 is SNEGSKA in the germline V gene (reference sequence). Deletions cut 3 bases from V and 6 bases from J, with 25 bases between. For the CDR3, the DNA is TGCAGTGCTAGTCAGGCACGGGGTAGCCCGCTGGGGGATACGCAGTATTTT. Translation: CSASQARGSPLGDTQYF.

CDR3 coding DNA: TGTGCCAGCAGCTTATTTAAGACACTGAACACTGAAGCTTTCTTT. This encodes CASSLFKTLNTEAFF. The genes are TRBV11-2 and TRBJ1-1; D unclear. V was pared by 2 bases and J by 0 bases, with 10 bases between. The germline V gene encodes CDR1 SGHAT and CDR2 FQNNGV. CDR3 length: 15 amino acids.

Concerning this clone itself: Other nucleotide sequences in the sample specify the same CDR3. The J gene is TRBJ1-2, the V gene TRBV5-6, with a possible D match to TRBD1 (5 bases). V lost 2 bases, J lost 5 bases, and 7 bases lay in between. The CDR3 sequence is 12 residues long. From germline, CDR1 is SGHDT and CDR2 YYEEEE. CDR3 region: CASSLTGYGYTF. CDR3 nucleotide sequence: TGTGCCAGCAGCTTAACAGGTTATGGCTACACCTTC.

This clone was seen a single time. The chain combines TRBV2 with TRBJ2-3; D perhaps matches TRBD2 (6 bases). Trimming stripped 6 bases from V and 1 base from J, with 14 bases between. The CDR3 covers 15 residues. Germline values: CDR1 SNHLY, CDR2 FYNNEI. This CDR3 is CASRLRRGGTDTQYF. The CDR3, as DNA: TGTGCCAGCAGGCTCAGGCGGGGTGGCACAGATACGCAGTATTTT.

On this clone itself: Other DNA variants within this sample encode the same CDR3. The CDR3 is CASSSGDYGYTF. The CDR3 nucleotides are TGCGCCAGCAGCTCGGGAGACTATGGCTACACCTTC. This chain connects TRBV5-1 to TRBJ1-2; D is unclear. The CDR3 spans 12 residues. Deletions cut 3 bases from V and 3 bases from J, with 6 bases between. Per the germline V gene, CDR1 is SGHRS and CDR2 is YFSETQ.

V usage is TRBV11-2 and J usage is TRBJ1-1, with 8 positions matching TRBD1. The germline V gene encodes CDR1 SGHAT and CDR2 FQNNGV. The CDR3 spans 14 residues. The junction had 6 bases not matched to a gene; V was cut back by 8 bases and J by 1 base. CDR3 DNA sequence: TGTGCCAGCTCCCTGGGGACAGGGAACACTGAAGCTTTCTTT. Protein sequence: CASSLGTGNTEAFF.

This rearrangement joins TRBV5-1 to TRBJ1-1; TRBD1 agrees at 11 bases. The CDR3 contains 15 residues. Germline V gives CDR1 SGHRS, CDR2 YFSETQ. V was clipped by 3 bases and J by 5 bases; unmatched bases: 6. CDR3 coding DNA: TGCGCCAGCAGCTCCGGGACAGGGGGTTCGACTGAAGCTTTCTTT. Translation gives CASSSGTGGSTEAFF.

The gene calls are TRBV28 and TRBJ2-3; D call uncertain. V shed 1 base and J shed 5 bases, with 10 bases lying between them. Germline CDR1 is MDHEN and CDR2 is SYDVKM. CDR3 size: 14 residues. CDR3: CASSLSWSGDTQYF. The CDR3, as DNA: TGTGCCAGCAGTTTATCCTGGTCGGGAGATACGCAGTATTTT.

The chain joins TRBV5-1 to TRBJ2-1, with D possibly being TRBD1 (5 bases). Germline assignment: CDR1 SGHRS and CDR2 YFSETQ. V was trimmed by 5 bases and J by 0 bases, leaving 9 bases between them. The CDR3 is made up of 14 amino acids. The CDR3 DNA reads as TGCGCCAGCAGGTGGCAGGGCTCCTACAATGAGCAGTTCTTC. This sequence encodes CASRWQGSYNEQFF.

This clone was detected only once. As DNA, the CDR3 is TGTGCCAGCAGCCCAACACCGGGCGCGGGAGAAAAACTGTTTTTT. This encodes CASSPTPGAGEKLFF. V gene TRBV5-4 combines with J gene TRBJ1-4; D is undetermined. The CDR3 is made up of 15 amino acids. V lost 4 bases and J 8 bases, leaving 18 bases between the germline ends. CDR1 and CDR2 from the germline V gene are SGHNT and YYREEE (reference sequence).

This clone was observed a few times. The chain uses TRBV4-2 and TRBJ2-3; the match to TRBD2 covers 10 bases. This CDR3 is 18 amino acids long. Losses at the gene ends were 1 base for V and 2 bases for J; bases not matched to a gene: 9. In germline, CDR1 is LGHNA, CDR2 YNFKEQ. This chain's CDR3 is CASSQAASGGPTTDTQYF. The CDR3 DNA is TGTGCCAGCAGCCAAGCGGCTAGCGGGGGACCAACCACAGATACGCAGTATTTT.

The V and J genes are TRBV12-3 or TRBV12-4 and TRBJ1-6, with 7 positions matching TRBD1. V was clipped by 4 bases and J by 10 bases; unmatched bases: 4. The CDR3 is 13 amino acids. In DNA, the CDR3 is TGTGCCAGCAGTTCACAGGGGAAATCACCCCTCCACTTT. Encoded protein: CASSSQGKSPLHF.

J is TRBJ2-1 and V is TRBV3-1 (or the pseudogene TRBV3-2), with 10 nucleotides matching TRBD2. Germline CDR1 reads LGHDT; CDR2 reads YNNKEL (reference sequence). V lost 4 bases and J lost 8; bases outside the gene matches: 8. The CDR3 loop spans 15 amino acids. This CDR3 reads CASSLSGGNPDEQFF. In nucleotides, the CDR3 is TGTGCCAGCAGCCTTAGCGGGGGGAACCCGGATGAGCAGTTCTTC.

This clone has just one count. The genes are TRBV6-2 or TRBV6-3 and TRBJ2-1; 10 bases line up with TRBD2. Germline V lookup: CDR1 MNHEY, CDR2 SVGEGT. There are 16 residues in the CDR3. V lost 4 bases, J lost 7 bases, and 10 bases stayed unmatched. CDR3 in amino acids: CASSFQAGGNPNEQFF. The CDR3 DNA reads TGTGCCAGCAGTTTTCAAGCGGGGGGGAACCCTAATGAGCAGTTCTTC.

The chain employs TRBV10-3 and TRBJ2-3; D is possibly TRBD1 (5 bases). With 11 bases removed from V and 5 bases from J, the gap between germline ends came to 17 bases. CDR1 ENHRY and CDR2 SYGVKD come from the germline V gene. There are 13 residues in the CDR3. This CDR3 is CAVGQGEVDTQYF. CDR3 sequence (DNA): TGTGCCGTGGGGCAGGGTGAGGTAGATACGCAGTATTTT.

The CDR3 sequence is CATSRGDRGSGNTIYF. The CDR3 DNA is TGTGCCACCAGCAGAGGAGACAGGGGCTCTGGAAACACCATATATTTT. The chain carries TRBV15 and TRBJ1-3, with 8 bases matching TRBD1. The CDR3 has 16 residues. Germline V gene data show CDR1 as LNHNV and CDR2 as YYDKDF (reference sequence). V was pared by 1 base and J by 0 bases, with 2 bases of the junction left unmatched.

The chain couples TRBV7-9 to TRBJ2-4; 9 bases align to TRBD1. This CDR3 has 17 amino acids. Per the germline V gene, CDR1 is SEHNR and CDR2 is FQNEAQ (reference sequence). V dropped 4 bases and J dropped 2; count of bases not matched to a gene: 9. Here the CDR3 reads CASSSPRTGDSKNIQYF. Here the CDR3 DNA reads TGTGCCAGCAGCTCCCCTCGGACAGGGGATTCCAAAAACATTCAGTACTTC.

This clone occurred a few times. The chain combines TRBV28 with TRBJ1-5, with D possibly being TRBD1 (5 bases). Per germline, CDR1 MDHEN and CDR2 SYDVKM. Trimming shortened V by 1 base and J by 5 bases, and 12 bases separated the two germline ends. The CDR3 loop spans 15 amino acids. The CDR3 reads CASSLSQGEDQPQHF. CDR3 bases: TGTGCCAGCAGTTTATCCCAGGGCGAGGATCAGCCCCAGCATTTT. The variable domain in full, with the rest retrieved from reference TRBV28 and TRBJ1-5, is DVKVTQSSRYLVKRTGEKVFLECVQDMDHENMFWYRQDPGLGLRLIYFSYDVKMKEKGDIPEGYSVSREKKERFSLILESASTNQTSMYLCASSLSQGEDQPQHFGDGTRLSIL.

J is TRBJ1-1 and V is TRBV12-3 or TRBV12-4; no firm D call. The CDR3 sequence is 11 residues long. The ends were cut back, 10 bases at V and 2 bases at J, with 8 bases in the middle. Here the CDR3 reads CAITPNTEAFF. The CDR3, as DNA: TGTGCCATCACACCTAACACTGAAGCTTTCTTT.

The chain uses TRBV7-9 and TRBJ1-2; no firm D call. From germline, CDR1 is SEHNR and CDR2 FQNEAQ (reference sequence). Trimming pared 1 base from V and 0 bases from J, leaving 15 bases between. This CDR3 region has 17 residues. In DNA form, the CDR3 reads TGTGCCAGCAGCTTAGTCCCGGGCGGGTGGACTAACTATGGCTACACCTTC. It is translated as CASSLVPGGWTNYGYTF.

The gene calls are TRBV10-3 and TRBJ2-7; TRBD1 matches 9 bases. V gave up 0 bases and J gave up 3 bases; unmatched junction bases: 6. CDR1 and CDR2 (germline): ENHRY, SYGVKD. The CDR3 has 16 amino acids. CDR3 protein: CAISESYGDRVYEQYF. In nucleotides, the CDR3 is TGTGCCATCAGTGAGTCGTACGGGGACAGGGTCTACGAGCAGTACTTC.

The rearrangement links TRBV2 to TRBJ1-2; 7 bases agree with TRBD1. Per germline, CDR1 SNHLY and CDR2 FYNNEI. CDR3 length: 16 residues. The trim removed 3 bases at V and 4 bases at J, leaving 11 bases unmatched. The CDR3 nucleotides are TGTGCCAGCAGTGAGTTAGAGGGGGCGCTTGGCTATGGCTACACCTTC. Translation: CASSELEGALGYGYTF.

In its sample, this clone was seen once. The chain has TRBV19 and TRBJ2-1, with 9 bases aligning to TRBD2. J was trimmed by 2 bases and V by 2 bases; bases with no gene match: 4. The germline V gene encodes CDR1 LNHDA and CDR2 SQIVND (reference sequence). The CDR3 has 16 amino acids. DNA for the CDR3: TGTGCCAGTAGTATACTAGCGGGGCAGGCCTACAATGAGCAGTTCTTC. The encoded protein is CASSILAGQAYNEQFF.